This entry lists 27 T cell receptor beta chains sequenced from one sample in a study of T-cell memory formation after mild COVID-19. TCRdb re-analysed the 5' RACE reads in MiXCR, keeping a single row per CDR3 protein. The data show under 350,000 distinct CDR3 sequences, roughly 16% seen once. The material sequenced was PBMCs or a T cell subset sorted from them (not recorded which). The receptors come from a man in his late teens or twenties who had mild COVID-19 (a few samples of this study predate the infection). Cell type and time point are not known.

This clonotype has a handful of counts. The chain's CDR3 is CASGLTGPTYEQYF. For the CDR3, the DNA is TGTGCCAGCGGACTCACAGGGCCTACCTACGAGCAGTACTTC. The chain has TRBV28 and TRBJ2-7, with D perhaps matching TRBD1 (6 bases). CDR1 and CDR2 from the germline V gene are MDHEN and SYDVKM. Trimming left V 8 bases short and J 2 bases short, with 16 bases between. The CDR3 runs 14 residues.

CDR3 region: CASSLVGGAEETQYF. The CDR3 DNA reads as TGTGCCAGCAGCTTAGTGGGGGGAGCGGAAGAGACCCAGTACTTC. The rearrangement links TRBV7-2 to TRBJ2-5, with D maybe TRBD2 (6 bases). V dropped 1 base and J dropped 3 bases, with 12 bases sitting between them. Germline loops: CDR1 SGHTA, CDR2 FQGNSA. The CDR3 spans 15 residues. The whole variable domain, remainder taken from reference TRBV7-2 and TRBJ2-5, is GAGVSQSPSNKVTEKGKDVELRCDPISGHTALYWYRQSLGQGLEFLIYFQGNSAPDKSGLPSDRFSAERTGGSVSTLTIQRTQQEDSAVYLCASSLVGGAEETQYFGPGTRLLVL.

The chain links TRBV29-1 to TRBJ1-1; D remains unclear. CDR1 is SQVTM and CDR2 is ANQGSEA in the germline V gene. There are 10 residues in the CDR3. This CDR3 reads CSAAHTEAFF. The CDR3 nucleotides are TGCAGTGCCGCCCACACTGAAGCTTTCTTT.

As regards this clonotype: The junction departs from germline at one end; a sequencing error may be responsible. The genes are TRBV7-2 and TRBJ1-2; D possibly corresponds to TRBD1 (6 bases). Germline values: CDR1 SGHTA, CDR2 FQGNSA. The CDR3 runs 14 residues. CDR3 loop: CASTLGSGEYGYTF. DNA of the CDR3: TGTGCCAGCACCTTAGGTTCAGGGGAATATGGCTACACCTTC.

This chain uses TRBV3-1 with TRBJ2-7; 7 bases line up with TRBD2. This CDR3 is 16 amino acids long. The germline V gene encodes CDR1 LGHDT and CDR2 YNNKEL (reference sequence). Trimming cost V 4 bases and J 2 bases; bases outside gene matches: 11. The CDR3 loop reads CASSRPGAGETYEQYF. The DNA of the CDR3 is TGTGCCAGCAGCCGTCCTGGGGCGGGGGAAACCTACGAGCAGTACTTC.

This clonotype has more than one count but fewer than ten. The V gene is TRBV6-6, the J gene TRBJ2-1; no reliable D call. The CDR3 contains 13 residues. CDR1 and CDR2 (germline): MNHNY, SVGAGI (reference sequence). Trimming pared 2 bases from V and 11 bases from J, leaving 13 bases between. CDR3 protein: CASSYDSTMKQFF. CDR3 coding DNA: TGTGCCAGCAGTTACGATTCCACAATGAAGCAGTTCTTC.

Many counts were recorded for this clonotype. The DNA of the CDR3 is TGTGCCAGCAGCTCAAACGGGGGGGGCACTGAAGCTTTCTTT. It encodes CASSSNGGGTEAFF. The chain links TRBV11-2 to TRBJ1-1; the D gene is possibly TRBD1 (5 bases). From germline, CDR1 is SGHAT and CDR2 FQNNGV. The CDR3 runs to 14 residues. The V and J ends lost 4 bases and 4 bases respectively, with 13 bases between them.

This sequence joins TRBV6-2 or TRBV6-3 and TRBJ2-7; a weak D match, TRBD1 (5 bases). The CDR3 runs to 14 residues. Germline V gene sequence: CDR1 MNHEY, CDR2 SVGEGT. V dropped 4 bases and J dropped 3 bases, with 13 bases sitting between them. The CDR3 reads CASSWGLVFYEQYF. CDR3 bases: TGTGCCAGCAGTTGGGGCCTGGTGTTCTACGAGCAGTACTTC.

The chain is built from TRBV7-6 and TRBJ1-6; D is perhaps TRBD1 (5 bases). The CDR3 extends over 16 amino acids. The germline V and J ends were trimmed by 0 bases and 7 bases, with 13 bases remaining between them. Per the germline V gene, CDR1 is SGHVS and CDR2 is FNYEAQ. The CDR3 region has the DNA TGTGCCAGCAGCTTAGCGGGGCTTCCTTTGAATTCACCCCTCCACTTT. Translated, it gives CASSLAGLPLNSPLHF.

This clonotype was counted a few times. The V call is TRBV30, the J call TRBJ2-1; D gene unclear. V dropped 5 bases and J dropped 4 bases, with 6 bases sitting between them. This CDR3 region has 11 residues. Germline assignment: CDR1 GTSNPN and CDR2 SVGIG (reference sequence). In nucleotides, the CDR3 is TGTGCCTGGGGGAAGTACAATGAGCAGTTCTTC. Amino acids: CAWGKYNEQFF.

The chain couples TRBV7-8 to TRBJ2-5, with D hard to call. The CDR3 loop spans 12 amino acids. V lost 8 bases, J lost 2 bases, and 9 bases lay in between. Per the germline V gene, CDR1 is SGHVS and CDR2 is FQNEAQ. The CDR3 nucleotides are TGTGCCAGCGCATTGGGGCAAGAGACCCAGTACTTC. It specifies CASALGQETQYF.

This clonotype was found a few times. The rearrangement joins TRBV6-1 to TRBJ2-2; TRBD1 aligns across 7 bases. Germline values: CDR1 MNHNS, CDR2 SASEGT. V trimming: 4 bases; J trimming: 6 bases; junction bases outside the gene matches: 5. This CDR3 is built from 14 residues. This chain's CDR3 is CASSVQGMAGELFF. CDR3 nucleotides: TGTGCCAGCAGTGTACAGGGGATGGCCGGGGAGCTGTTTTTT.

V gene TRBV3-1 combines with J gene TRBJ1-6, with a tentative D call TRBD1 (6 bases). V was shortened by 4 bases and J by 0 bases, with 13 bases between the two germline ends. The germline V gene encodes CDR1 LGHDT and CDR2 YNNKEL (reference sequence). The CDR3 has 17 residues. The CDR3 nucleotides are TGTGCCAGCAGCCTCTTCACAGGGAGCTCCTATAATTCACCCCTCCACTTT. Protein: CASSLFTGSSYNSPLHF. Together with reference TRBV3-1 and TRBJ1-6, the CDR3 gives the full variable domain: DTAVSQTPKYLVTQMGNDKSIKCEQNLGHDTMYWYKQDSKKFLKIMFSYNNKELIINETVPNRFSPKSPDKAHLNLHINSLELGDSAVYFCASSLFTGSSYNSPLHFGNGTRLTVT.

The chain joins TRBV6-2 or TRBV6-3 to TRBJ1-5; perhaps TRBD1 as D (5 bases). This CDR3 comprises 14 residues. Per germline, CDR1 MNHEY and CDR2 SVGEGT. Trimming removed 7 bases from V and 5 bases from J, with 15 bases in between. For the CDR3, the DNA is TGTGCCAGCACTCCCGGGGGGGGTTATCAGCCCCAGCATTTT. It codes for CASTPGGGYQPQHF.

The V call is TRBV6-2 or TRBV6-3, the J call TRBJ2-5; 10 bases line up with TRBD1. This CDR3 spans 16 amino acids. V shed 2 bases and J 4 bases; nucleotides not matched to a gene: 7. In germline, CDR1 is MNHEY, CDR2 SVGEGT. CDR3 region: CASSYPTGTGAETQYF. In nucleotides, the CDR3 is TGTGCCAGCAGTTACCCGACCGGGACAGGGGCAGAGACCCAGTACTTC.

The chain carries TRBV23-1 and TRBJ2-5; 8 bases are shared with TRBD1. TRBV23-1 is annotated as an ORF whose role is uncertain. V lost 3 bases, J lost 0 bases, and 9 bases stayed unmatched. The CDR3 is made up of 17 amino acids. CDR3 sequence reads: CASSHKGQGRYQETQYF. CDR3 sequence (DNA): TGCGCCAGCAGTCATAAAGGACAGGGCCGATACCAAGAGACCCAGTACTTC.

The V and J genes are TRBV5-5 and TRBJ2-1, with 10 positions matching TRBD1. The CDR3 length is 16 residues. The V segment lost 5 bases and the J segment 4 bases; nucleotides outside the gene matches: 9. The V gene's germline CDR1 is SGHKS and CDR2 YYEKEE (reference sequence). In DNA, the CDR3 is TGTGCCAGCAGATTTAAGGGACAGGGGATTTACAATGAGCAGTTCTTC. This encodes CASRFKGQGIYNEQFF. The complete variable domain, with remaining parts taken from reference TRBV5-5 and TRBJ2-1, reads DAGVTQSPTHLIKTRGQQVTLRCSPISGHKSVSWYQQVLGQGPQFIFQYYEKEERGRGNFPDRFSARQFPNYSSELNVNALLLGDSALYLCASRFKGQGIYNEQFFGPGTRLTVL.

This clonotype came up a few times. The chain has TRBV28 and TRBJ1-2; D may be TRBD1 (5 bases). The length of the CDR3 is 15 residues. With 4 bases removed from V and 2 bases from J, the gap between germline ends came to 14 bases. Germline loops: CDR1 MDHEN, CDR2 SYDVKM. The chain's CDR3 is CASSSTVAGNYGYTF. Here the CDR3 DNA reads TGTGCCAGCAGTTCGACCGTCGCAGGGAACTATGGCTACACCTTC.

This clonotype was picked up a small number of times. V usage is TRBV12-3 or TRBV12-4 and J usage is TRBJ2-5; 7 bases line up with TRBD1. Trimming took 7 bases from V and 7 from J; bases not matched to a gene: 6. This CDR3 comprises 12 residues. CDR3 loop: CASTQGVGTQYF. The CDR3 nucleotides read TGTGCCAGCACCCAGGGGGTCGGGACCCAGTACTTC.

The table lists this clonotype with a few counts. The CDR3 sequence is CASSEGQPQHF. The CDR3 nucleotides are TGTGCCAGCAGTGAGGGCCAGCCCCAGCATTTT. This sequence joins TRBV12-3 or TRBV12-4 and TRBJ1-5; D is ambiguous. The CDR3 is made up of 11 amino acids. Trimming cost V 5 bases and J 7 bases, with 6 bases left between them.

This clonotype was seen only a few times. The gene calls are TRBV4-1 and TRBJ2-1, with unresolved D. CDR1 MGHRA and CDR2 YSYEKL come from the germline V gene. V dropped 5 bases and J dropped 8 bases, with 13 bases sitting between them. The CDR3 is made up of 13 amino acids. The CDR3 DNA is TGCGCCAGCAGCGACCTCCCTCAGTATGAGCAGTTCTTC. This encodes CASSDLPQYEQFF.

This chain connects TRBV4-3 to TRBJ1-2; a weak D match, TRBD1 (5 bases). Germline V CDR1 and CDR2: LGHNA, YSLEER. V lost 0 bases, J lost 9 bases, and 14 bases lay in between. The CDR3 covers 14 residues. The CDR3 region has the DNA TGCGCCAGCAGCCAAGATGGGCAGGGAGCAAGCTACACCTTC. This encodes CASSQDGQGASYTF.

The chain is built from TRBV3-1 and TRBJ1-5, with D unclear. Germline V lookup: CDR1 LGHDT, CDR2 YNNKEL (reference sequence). There are 13 residues in the CDR3. Trimming removed 0 bases at V and 6 bases at J, with 6 bases between. This chain's CDR3 is CASSQERSQPQHF. CDR3 sequence (DNA): TGTGCCAGCAGCCAAGAGAGAAGTCAGCCCCAGCATTTT.

The sample holds a few counts of this clonotype. V gene TRBV4-2 combines with J gene TRBJ2-3, with TRBD2 matching 11 bases. CDR1 and CDR2 (germline): LGHNA, YNFKEQ. V trimming: 0 bases; J trimming: 2 bases; junction bases outside the gene matches: 7. The CDR3 covers 18 residues. The CDR3 bases are TGTGCCAGCAGCCAAGACCCCGGGACTAGCGGATTCACAGATACGCAGTATTTT. Amino acids: CASSQDPGTSGFTDTQYF.

This clonotype turned up a few times. The CDR3 DNA is TGTGCCAGCAGTTTCTCAGCCAAAAACATTCAGTACTTC. It encodes CASSFSAKNIQYF. This chain connects TRBV27 to TRBJ2-4; D uncertain. The germline V gene encodes CDR1 MNHEY and CDR2 SMNVEV (reference sequence). V lost 3 bases to trimming and J lost 0 bases, with 3 bases between them. This CDR3 has 13 amino acids.

This chain links TRBV5-1 with TRBJ2-7; tentative D call: TRBD1 (6 bases). V gave up 10 bases and J gave up 4 bases, with 18 bases separating them. The CDR3 length is 13 residues. CDR1 is SGHRS and CDR2 is YFSETQ in the germline V gene. CDR3 sequence (DNA): TGCGCCGTATTTTGCCGGGACAAGTACGAGCAGTACGTC. Encoded protein: CAVFCRDKYEQYV.

This clonotype was observed a few times. The rearrangement joins TRBV7-2 to TRBJ1-1; no reliable D call. Trimming took off 8 bases at V and 8 bases at J, with 18 bases between the two ends. CDR3 length equals 13 residues. CDR1 is SGHTA, CDR2 FQGNSA, per germline. CDR3 region: CASPLAGSEEAFF. The CDR3 nucleotides are TGTGCCAGCCCCCTCGCAGGTTCAGAAGAAGCTTTCTTT.